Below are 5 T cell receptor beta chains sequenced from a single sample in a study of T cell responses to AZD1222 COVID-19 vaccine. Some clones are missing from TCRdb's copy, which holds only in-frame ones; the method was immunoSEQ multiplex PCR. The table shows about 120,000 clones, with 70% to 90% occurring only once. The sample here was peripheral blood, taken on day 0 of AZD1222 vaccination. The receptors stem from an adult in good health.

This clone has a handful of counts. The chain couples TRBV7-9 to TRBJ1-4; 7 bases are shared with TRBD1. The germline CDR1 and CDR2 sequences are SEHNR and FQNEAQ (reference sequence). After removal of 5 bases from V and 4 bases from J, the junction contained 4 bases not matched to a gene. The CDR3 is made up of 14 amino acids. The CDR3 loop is CASSIRDSNEKLFF. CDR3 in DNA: TGTGCCAGCAGCATACGGGACAGTAATGAAAAACTGTTTTTT.

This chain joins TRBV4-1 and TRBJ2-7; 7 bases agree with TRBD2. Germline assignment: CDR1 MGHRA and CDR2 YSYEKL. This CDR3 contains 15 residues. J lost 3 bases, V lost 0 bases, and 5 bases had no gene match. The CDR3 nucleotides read TGCGCCAGCAGCCAAGATGGGCAGCGGGACTACGAGCAGTACTTC. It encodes CASSQDGQRDYEQYF.

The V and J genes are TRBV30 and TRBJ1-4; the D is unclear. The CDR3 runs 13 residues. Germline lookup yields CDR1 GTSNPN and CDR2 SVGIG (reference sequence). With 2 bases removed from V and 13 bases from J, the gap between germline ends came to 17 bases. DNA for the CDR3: TGTGCCTGGAGTAAAGCACCGGGAGAGGGACTGTTTTTT. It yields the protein CAWSKAPGEGLFF. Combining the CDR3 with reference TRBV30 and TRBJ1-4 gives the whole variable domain SQTIHQWPATLVQPVGSPLSLECTVEGTSNPNLYWYRQAAGRGLQLLFYSVGIGQISSEVPQNLSASRPQDRQFILSSKKLLLSDSGFYLCAWSKAPGEGLFFGSGTQLSVL.

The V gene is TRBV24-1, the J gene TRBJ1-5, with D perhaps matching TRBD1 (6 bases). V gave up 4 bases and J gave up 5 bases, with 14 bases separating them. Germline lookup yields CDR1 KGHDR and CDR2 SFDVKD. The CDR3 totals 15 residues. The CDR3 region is CATSDPGENYQPQHF. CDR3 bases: TGTGCCACCAGTGACCCAGGGGAAAACTATCAGCCCCAGCATTTT.

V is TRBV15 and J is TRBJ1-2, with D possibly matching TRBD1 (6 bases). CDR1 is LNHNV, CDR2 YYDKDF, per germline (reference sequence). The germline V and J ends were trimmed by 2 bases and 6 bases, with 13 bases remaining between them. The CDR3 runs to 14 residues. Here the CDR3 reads CATSRIENRDGYTF. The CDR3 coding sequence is TGTGCCACCAGCAGAATCGAAAACAGGGATGGCTACACCTTC.